The sequence of this T cell receptor (beta chain) was determined in a study of T cell clonality in common variable immunodeficiency. Using immunoSEQ multiplex PCR, the repertoire was profiled, and TCRdb retains in-frame clones only, with some absent. The sample holds 35,000 to 50,000 clones, and no clone turns up only once. The CDR3 runs 17 residues. Per germline, CDR1 SGHTA and CDR2 FQGTGA. Turning to this clone: The read is 3 residues too short to cover the CDR3 end, so that end is filled in from the germline J gene.

The origin of this receptor is a person aged 18 to 75 in good health. Sequenced material: peripheral blood mononuclear cells. The chain employs TRBV7-3 and TRBJ1-2, with a weak D call TRBD1 (5 bases). CDR3: CASSPSRTSGGYNDYTF. The DNA read from the CDR3 is TGTGCCAGCAGCCCGAGTCGGACTAGCGGGGGGTACAATGAC.